The 18 T cell receptor beta chains in this list originate from one sample, sequenced in a study of cytomegalovirus exposure and HLA in healthy donors. Primers: 60 Vbeta forward and 13 Jbeta reverse. Generated by immunoSEQ multiplex PCR, the TCRdb table keeps only in-frame clones and is missing some. The sample contains 90,000 to 120,000 clones, 77% of which appear only once. Sequencing was carried out using PBMCs. The source is a male donor in good health and CMV-seronegative.

The V gene is TRBV5-1, the J gene TRBJ1-4; possible D gene TRBD1, 6 bases. Trimming shortened V by 7 bases and J by 6 bases, and 16 bases separated the two germline ends. Germline lookup yields CDR1 SGHRS and CDR2 YFSETQ. The CDR3 consists of 14 residues. CDR3 sequence: CASCPGGADEKLFF. CDR3 DNA: TGCGCCAGCTGCCCGGGGGGCGCGGATGAAAAACTGTTTTTT. The variable domain in full, completed from reference TRBV5-1 and TRBJ1-4, reads KAGVTQTPRYLIKTRGQQVTLSCSPISGHRSVSWYQQTPGQGLQFLFEYFSETQRNKGNFPGRFSGRQFSNSRSEMNVSTLELGDSALYLCASCPGGADEKLFFGSGTQLSVL.

The chain combines TRBV7-2 with TRBJ2-5; 7 bases fit TRBD1. The CDR3 totals 13 residues. Trimming removed 7 bases from V and 6 bases from J; junction bases left unmatched: 8. Germline-derived CDR1 and CDR2 are SGHTA and FQGNSA. CDR3 bases: TGTGCCAGCAAGCGACCAGGGGGACAGACCCAGTACTTC. Protein sequence: CASKRPGGQTQYF.

The chain carries TRBV7-9 and TRBJ1-4; D not resolved. Trimming shortened V by 4 bases and J by 1 base, and 4 bases separated the two germline ends. This CDR3 region has 13 residues. Germline CDR1 is SEHNR and CDR2 is FQNEAQ (reference sequence). Here the CDR3 DNA reads TGTGCCAGCAGCTCACAAACTAATGAAAAACTGTTTTTT. It specifies CASSSQTNEKLFF.

This clone was observed a few times. V and J are TRBV27 and TRBJ1-3; D gene uncertain. Germline values: CDR1 MNHEY, CDR2 SMNVEV (reference sequence). V was cut by 4 bases and J by 4 bases, with 14 bases left in between. The CDR3 length is 15 residues. This CDR3 is CASSSREPSGNTIYF. For the CDR3, the DNA is TGTGCCAGCAGTTCCCGGGAGCCATCAGGAAACACCATATATTTT.

The rearrangement uses TRBV27 and TRBJ2-7; 12 bases match TRBD2. V was pared by 2 bases and J by 5 bases, with 1 base of the junction left unmatched. CDR1 and CDR2 from the germline V gene are MNHEY and SMNVEV (reference sequence). The CDR3 extends over 14 amino acids. The CDR3: CASSLRTSGNEQYF. In nucleotides, the CDR3 is TGTGCCAGCAGTTTACGGACTAGCGGGAACGAGCAGTACTTC.

The chain's CDR3 is CASSYLSGSPYNEQFF. The CDR3, as DNA: TGTGCCAGCAGTTACTTGAGCGGGAGCCCCTACAATGAGCAGTTCTTC. The genes are TRBV6-5 and TRBJ2-1; 8 bases are a match to TRBD2. CDR1 is MNHEY, CDR2 SVGAGI, per germline. The CDR3 has 16 amino acids. V dropped 1 base and J dropped 2; count of bases not matched to a gene: 4.

The chain uses TRBV5-1 and TRBJ1-2; D is unresolved. Germline V CDR1 and CDR2: SGHRS, YFSETQ. Trimming left V 4 bases short and J 7 bases short, with 11 bases between. This CDR3 has 12 residues. CDR3 sequence (DNA): TGCGCCAGCAGCCCCGACAAAACTGGCTACACCTTC. As protein: CASSPDKTGYTF.

This clone has more than one count but fewer than ten. The rearrangement links TRBV4-2 to TRBJ2-7; 8 bases align to TRBD1. There are 16 residues in the CDR3. J was trimmed by 5 bases and V by 1 base; bases with no gene match: 10. The germline CDR1 and CDR2 sequences are LGHNA and YNFKEQ. The CDR3 nucleotides read TGTGCCAGCAGCCAAGGGGTGACAGGGGTGTCCGACGAGCAGTACTTC. Translated: CASSQGVTGVSDEQYF.

The chain uses TRBV15 and TRBJ1-5, with no clear D. The CDR3 has 14 amino acids. Trimming removed 0 bases from V and 7 bases from J, with 10 bases in between. CDR1 LNHNV and CDR2 YYDKDF come from the germline V gene (reference sequence). The CDR3 DNA sequence: TGTGCCACCAGCAGAGATCCTTCTCGGCAGCCCCAGCATTTT. Translated: CATSRDPSRQPQHF.

The chain recombines TRBV7-2 with TRBJ2-1; TRBD2 matches 8 bases. V gave up 5 bases and J gave up 7 bases; unmatched junction bases: 7. The CDR3 extends over 14 amino acids. CDR1 is SGHTA and CDR2 is FQGNSA in the germline V gene. The CDR3 DNA reads as TGTGCCAGCAGCCGAAGCGGGAGTATAAATGAGCAGTTCTTC. Protein sequence: CASSRSGSINEQFF.

This rearrangement joins TRBV6-5 to TRBJ2-7; D possibly corresponds to TRBD2 (5 bases). CDR3 length: 13 amino acids. Trimming pared 6 bases from V and 5 bases from J, leaving 14 bases between. Germline V gene lookup returns CDR1 MNHEY and CDR2 SVGAGI. The DNA of the CDR3 is TGTGCCAGCAGAGCTTCGGGGTTTAACGAGCAGTACTTC. Translation gives CASRASGFNEQYF.

The chain combines TRBV15 with TRBJ2-3; TRBD2 is a possible D gene (5 bases). The CDR3 has 13 residues. Germline lookup yields CDR1 LNHNV and CDR2 YYDKDF (reference sequence). V lost 3 bases, J lost 5 bases, and 9 bases lay in between. CDR3 nucleotide sequence: TGTGCCACCAGCAGCATACTAGGAGATACGCAGTATTTT. The encoded protein is CATSSILGDTQYF. Full variable domain (outside the CDR3, taken from reference TRBV15 and TRBJ2-3): DAMVIQNPRYQVTQFGKPVTLSCSQTLNHNVMYWYQQKSSQAPKLLFHYYDKDFNNEADTPDNFQSRRPNTSFCFLDIRSPGLGDTAMYLCATSSILGDTQYFGPGTRLTVL.

The genes are TRBV18 and TRBJ1-6; 8 positions agree with TRBD1. With V trimmed by 6 bases and J by 8 bases, 6 bases remained unmatched. In germline, CDR1 is KGHSH, CDR2 LQKENI. The CDR3 is 14 residues long. CDR3 in amino acids: CASSYRGQDSPLHF. CDR3 DNA sequence: TGTGCCAGCTCCTACAGGGGACAGGATTCACCCCTCCACTTT.

The genes are TRBV30 and TRBJ1-3, with a possible D match to TRBD1 (6 bases). The germline V gene has CDR1 GTSNPN and CDR2 SVGIG (reference sequence). The germline V and J ends were trimmed by 3 bases and 2 bases, with 14 bases remaining between them. The CDR3 is 15 amino acids. This CDR3 is CAWRDTGHTGNTIYF. CDR3 in DNA: TGTGCCTGGAGAGATACGGGACACACTGGAAACACCATATATTTT.

The genes are TRBV27 and TRBJ2-2, with TRBD2 matching 10 bases. The CDR3 is 15 amino acids. CDR1 MNHEY and CDR2 SMNVEV come from the germline V gene (reference sequence). Germline trimming cut 6 bases from V and 1 base from J; bases unmatched to any gene: 2. For the CDR3, the DNA is TGTGCCAGCAGACTAGCGGGGTGGAACACCGGGGAGCTGTTTTTT. Translation: CASRLAGWNTGELFF.

This clone has just a few counts. V usage is TRBV29-1 and J usage is TRBJ1-2; no clear D. V lost 0 bases, J lost 0 bases, and 2 bases lay in between. The CDR3 loop spans 12 amino acids. Germline V gene sequence: CDR1 SQVTM, CDR2 ANQGSEA. The CDR3 bases are TGCAGCGTTGAAGACACTAACTATGGCTACACCTTC. It translates to CSVEDTNYGYTF.

The V gene is TRBV11-2, the J gene TRBJ2-3; no reliable D call. Per the germline V gene, CDR1 is SGHAT and CDR2 is FQNNGV. Trimming left V 8 bases short and J 1 base short, with 10 bases between. There are 13 residues in the CDR3. The CDR3 DNA reads TGTGCCAGCGGGTGGGCCGGCACAGATACGCAGTATTTT. It yields the protein CASGWAGTDTQYF.

A note on this clone: Mismatch with germline at one junction end may stem from a read error. The CDR3 spells CASIGGQGAIRGF. The CDR3 nucleotides are TGTGCCAGCATCGGAGGACAGGGGGCGATCAGGGGCTTC. The chain links TRBV5-8 to TRBJ2-4; 11 bases are shared with TRBD1. The germline gives CDR1 SGHTS, CDR2 YDEGEE. The CDR3 spans 13 residues.